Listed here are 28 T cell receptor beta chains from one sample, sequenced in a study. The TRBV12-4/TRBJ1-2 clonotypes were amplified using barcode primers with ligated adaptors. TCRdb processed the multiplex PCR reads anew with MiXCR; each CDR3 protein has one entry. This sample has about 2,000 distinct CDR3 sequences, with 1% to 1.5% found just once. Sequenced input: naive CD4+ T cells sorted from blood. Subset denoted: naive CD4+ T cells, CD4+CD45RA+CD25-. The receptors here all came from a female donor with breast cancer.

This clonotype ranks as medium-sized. CDR3 sequence: CASSLRITNYGYTF. The CDR3 bases are TGTGCCAGCAGTTTGAGGATAACTAACTATGGCTACACCTTC. This chain joins TRBV12-3 or TRBV12-4 and TRBJ1-2; D not certain. The CDR3 is 14 amino acids. Deletions cut 3 bases from V and 0 bases from J, with 8 bases between.

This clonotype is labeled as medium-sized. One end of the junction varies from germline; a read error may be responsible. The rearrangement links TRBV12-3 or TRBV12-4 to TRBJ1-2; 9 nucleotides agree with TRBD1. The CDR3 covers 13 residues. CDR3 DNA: TGTGCCAGCAGGTTAGGGACAGGGTATGGCTACACCTTC. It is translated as CASRLGTGYGYTF.

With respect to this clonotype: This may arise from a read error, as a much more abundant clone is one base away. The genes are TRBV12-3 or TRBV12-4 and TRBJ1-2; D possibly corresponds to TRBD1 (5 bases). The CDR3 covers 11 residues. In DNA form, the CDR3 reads TGTACCAGCAGTCCCAGGGAAGCCTACACCTTC. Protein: CTSSPREAYTF.

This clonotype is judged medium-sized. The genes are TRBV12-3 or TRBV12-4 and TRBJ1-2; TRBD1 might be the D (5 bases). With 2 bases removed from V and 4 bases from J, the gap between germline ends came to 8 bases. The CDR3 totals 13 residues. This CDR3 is CASSLTGAYGYTF. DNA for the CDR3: TGTGCCAGCAGTTTAACAGGAGCCTATGGCTACACCTTC.

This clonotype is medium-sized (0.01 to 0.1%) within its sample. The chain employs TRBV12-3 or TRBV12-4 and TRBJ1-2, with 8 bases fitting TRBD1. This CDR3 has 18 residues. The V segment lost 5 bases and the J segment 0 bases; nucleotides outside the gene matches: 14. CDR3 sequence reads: CASSEVGTGHAPNYGYTF. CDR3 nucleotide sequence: TGTGCCAGCAGTGAGGTCGGGACAGGTCACGCGCCTAACTATGGCTACACCTTC.

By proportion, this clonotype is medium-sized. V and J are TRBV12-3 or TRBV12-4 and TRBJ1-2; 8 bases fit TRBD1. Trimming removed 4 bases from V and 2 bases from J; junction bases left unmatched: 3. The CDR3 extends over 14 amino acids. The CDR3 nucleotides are TGTGCCAGCAGTTCGGGACAGGCGAACTATGGCTACACCTTC. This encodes CASSSGQANYGYTF.

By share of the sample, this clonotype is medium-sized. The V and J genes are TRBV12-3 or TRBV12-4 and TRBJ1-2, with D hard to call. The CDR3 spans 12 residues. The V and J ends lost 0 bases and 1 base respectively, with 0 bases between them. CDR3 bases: TGTGCCAGCAGTTTAGCTAACTATGGCTACACCTTC. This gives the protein CASSLANYGYTF.

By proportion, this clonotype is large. The CDR3 here is CASSDPGQGYGYTF. The DNA for the CDR3 is TGTGCCAGCAGCGATCCGGGACAGGGTTACGGCTACACCTTC. This chain connects TRBV12-3 or TRBV12-4 to TRBJ1-2, with 9 bases matching TRBD1. After removal of 6 bases from V and 8 bases from J, the junction contained 10 bases not matched to a gene. CDR3 length equals 14 residues.

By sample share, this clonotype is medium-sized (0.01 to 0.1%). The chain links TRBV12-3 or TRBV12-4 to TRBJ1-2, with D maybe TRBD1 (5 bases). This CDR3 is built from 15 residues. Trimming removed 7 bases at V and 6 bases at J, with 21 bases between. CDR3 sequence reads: CASIRQGGFRDGYTF. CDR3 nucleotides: TGTGCCAGCATTAGGCAGGGTGGTTTCAGGGATGGCTACACCTTC.

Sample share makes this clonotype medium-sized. CDR3 residues: CASSSQLSGYGYTF. CDR3 DNA sequence: TGTGCCAGCAGTTCCCAATTAAGCGGCTATGGCTACACCTTC. The chain is built from TRBV12-3 or TRBV12-4 and TRBJ1-2; D uncertain. The CDR3 contains 14 residues. Trimming took off 4 bases at V and 4 bases at J, with 13 bases between the two ends.

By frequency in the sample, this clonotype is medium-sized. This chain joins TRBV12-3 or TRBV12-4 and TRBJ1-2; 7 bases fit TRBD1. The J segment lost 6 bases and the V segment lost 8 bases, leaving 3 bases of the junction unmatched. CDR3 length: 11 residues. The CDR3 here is CASGTANGYTF. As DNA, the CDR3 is TGTGCCAGCGGGACAGCTAATGGCTACACCTTC.

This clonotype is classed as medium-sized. The CDR3 sequence is CASSFRSYGYTF. CDR3 DNA: TGTGCCAGCAGTTTTCGGAGCTATGGCTACACCTTC. The J gene is TRBJ1-2, the V gene TRBV12-3 or TRBV12-4; D is undetermined. V shed 3 bases and J shed 4 bases, with 6 bases lying between them. CDR3 length: 12 amino acids.

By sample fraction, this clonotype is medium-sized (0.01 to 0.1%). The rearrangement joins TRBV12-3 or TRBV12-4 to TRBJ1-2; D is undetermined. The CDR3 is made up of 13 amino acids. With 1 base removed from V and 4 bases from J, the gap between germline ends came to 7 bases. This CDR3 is CASSLGQTYGYTF. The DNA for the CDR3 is TGTGCCAGCAGTTTAGGGCAGACCTATGGCTACACCTTC.

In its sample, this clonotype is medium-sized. The CDR3 coding sequence is TGTGCCAGCAGTTTGACAGGTCGGAACTATGGCTACACCTTC. It specifies CASSLTGRNYGYTF. This chain connects TRBV12-3 or TRBV12-4 to TRBJ1-2; D is possibly TRBD1 (6 bases). Trimming cost V 3 bases and J 2 bases, with 10 bases left between them. The CDR3 extends over 14 amino acids.

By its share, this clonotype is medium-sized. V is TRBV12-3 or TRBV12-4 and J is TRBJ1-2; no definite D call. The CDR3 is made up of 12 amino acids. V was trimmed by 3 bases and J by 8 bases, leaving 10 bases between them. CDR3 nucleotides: TGTGCCAGCAGTTTCGTCCGGGCAGGCTACACCTTC. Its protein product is CASSFVRAGYTF.

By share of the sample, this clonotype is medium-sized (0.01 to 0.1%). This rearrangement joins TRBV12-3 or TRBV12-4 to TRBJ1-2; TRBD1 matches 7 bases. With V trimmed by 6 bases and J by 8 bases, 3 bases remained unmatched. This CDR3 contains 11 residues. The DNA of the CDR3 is TGTGCCAGCAGCTGGACAGGAGGCTACACCTTC. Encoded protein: CASSWTGGYTF.

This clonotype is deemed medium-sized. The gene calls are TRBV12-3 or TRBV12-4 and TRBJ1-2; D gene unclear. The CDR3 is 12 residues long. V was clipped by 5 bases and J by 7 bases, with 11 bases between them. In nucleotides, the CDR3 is TGTGCCAGCAGTCCGCGGGCGGGTGGCTACACCTTC. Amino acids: CASSPRAGGYTF.

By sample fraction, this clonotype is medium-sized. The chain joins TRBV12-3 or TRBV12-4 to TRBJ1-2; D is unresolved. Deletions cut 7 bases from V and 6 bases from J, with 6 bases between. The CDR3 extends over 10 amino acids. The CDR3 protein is CASNKDGYTF. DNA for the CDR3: TGTGCCAGCAATAAAGATGGCTACACCTTC.

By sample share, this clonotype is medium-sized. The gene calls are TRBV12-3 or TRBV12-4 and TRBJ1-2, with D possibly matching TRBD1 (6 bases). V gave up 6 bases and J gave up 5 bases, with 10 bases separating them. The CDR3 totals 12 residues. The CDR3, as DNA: TGTGCCAGCAGCTCTGGACAGTATGGCTACACCTTC. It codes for CASSSGQYGYTF.

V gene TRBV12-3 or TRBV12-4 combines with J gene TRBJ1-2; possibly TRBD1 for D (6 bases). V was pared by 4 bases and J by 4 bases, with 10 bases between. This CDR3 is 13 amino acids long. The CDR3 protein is CASSSRQAYGYTF. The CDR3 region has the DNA TGTGCCAGCAGTTCCCGACAGGCCTATGGCTACACCTTC.

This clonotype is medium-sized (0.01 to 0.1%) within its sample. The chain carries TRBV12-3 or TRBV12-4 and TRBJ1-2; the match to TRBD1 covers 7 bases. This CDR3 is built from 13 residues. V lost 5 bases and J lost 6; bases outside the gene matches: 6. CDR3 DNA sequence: TGTGCCAGCAGTCTAACAGGGGTTCATGGCTACACCTTC. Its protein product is CASSLTGVHGYTF.

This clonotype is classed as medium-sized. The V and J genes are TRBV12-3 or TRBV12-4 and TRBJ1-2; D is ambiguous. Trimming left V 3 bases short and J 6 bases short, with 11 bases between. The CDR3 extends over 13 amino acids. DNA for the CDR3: TGTGCCAGCAGTTTCTCACCCGCCGATGGCTACACCTTC. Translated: CASSFSPADGYTF.

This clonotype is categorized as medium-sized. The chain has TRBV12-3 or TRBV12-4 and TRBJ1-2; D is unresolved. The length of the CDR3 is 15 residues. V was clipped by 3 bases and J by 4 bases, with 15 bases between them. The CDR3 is CASSFKPNAFYGYTF. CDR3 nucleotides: TGTGCCAGCAGTTTCAAACCGAACGCCTTCTATGGCTACACCTTC.

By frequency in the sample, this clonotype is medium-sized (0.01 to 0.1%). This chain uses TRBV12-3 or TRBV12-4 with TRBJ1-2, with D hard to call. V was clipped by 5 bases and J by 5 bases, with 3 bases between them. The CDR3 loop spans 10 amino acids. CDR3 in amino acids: CASSRYGYTF. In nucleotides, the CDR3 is TGTGCCAGCAGTAGATATGGCTACACCTTC.

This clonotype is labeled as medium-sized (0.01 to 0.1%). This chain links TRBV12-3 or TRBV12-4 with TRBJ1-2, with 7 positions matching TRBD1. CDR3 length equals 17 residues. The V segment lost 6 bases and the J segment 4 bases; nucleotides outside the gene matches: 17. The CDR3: CASSHRDSPRGVYGYTF. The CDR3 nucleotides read TGTGCCAGCAGCCACCGGGACAGCCCTAGAGGTGTCTATGGCTACACCTTC.

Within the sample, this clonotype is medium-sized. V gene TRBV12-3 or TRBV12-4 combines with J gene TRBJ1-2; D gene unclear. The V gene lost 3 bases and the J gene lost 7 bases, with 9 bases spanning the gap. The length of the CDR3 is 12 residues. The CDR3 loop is CASSLFGGGYTF. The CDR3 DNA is TGTGCCAGCAGTTTGTTCGGAGGTGGCTACACCTTC.

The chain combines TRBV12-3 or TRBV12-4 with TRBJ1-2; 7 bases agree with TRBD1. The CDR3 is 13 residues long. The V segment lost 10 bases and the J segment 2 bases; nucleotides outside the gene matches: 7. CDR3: CATTDRLNYGYTF. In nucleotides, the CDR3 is TGTGCCACCACGGACAGGCTGAACTATGGCTACACCTTC.

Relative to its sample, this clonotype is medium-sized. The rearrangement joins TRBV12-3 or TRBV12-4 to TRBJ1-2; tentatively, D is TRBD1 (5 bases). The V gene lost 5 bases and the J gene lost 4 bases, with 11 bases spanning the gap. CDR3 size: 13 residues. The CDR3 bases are TGTGCCAGCAGTCAGGGAGTTGCCTATGGCTACACCTTC. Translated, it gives CASSQGVAYGYTF.